This T cell receptor beta chain was observed in a study of identifying expanded T cells in peripheral blood. Whole-study findings and limits: Across healthy donors, higher total template counts meant significantly greater roughly 2-week count variance.

Concerning this clone: Its target is not known.

Germline CDR1 is MNHNS and CDR2 is SASEGT. V lost 2 bases and J 7 bases, leaving 9 bases between the germline ends. The CDR3 runs 12 residues. Some clones are missing from TCRdb's copy, which holds only in-frame ones; the method was immunoSEQ multiplex PCR. Altogether under 100,000 clones are present, roughly 90% being singletons, with the ten largest covering around 7%. The chain joins TRBV6-1 to TRBJ2-7, with D unclear. This clonotype originated in a person aged 18-69 years in good health. Material for sequencing was blood. CDR3 in amino acids: CASSEPGWEQYF. The CDR3 DNA is TGTGCCAGCAGTGAACCTGGTTGGGAGCAGTACTTC.